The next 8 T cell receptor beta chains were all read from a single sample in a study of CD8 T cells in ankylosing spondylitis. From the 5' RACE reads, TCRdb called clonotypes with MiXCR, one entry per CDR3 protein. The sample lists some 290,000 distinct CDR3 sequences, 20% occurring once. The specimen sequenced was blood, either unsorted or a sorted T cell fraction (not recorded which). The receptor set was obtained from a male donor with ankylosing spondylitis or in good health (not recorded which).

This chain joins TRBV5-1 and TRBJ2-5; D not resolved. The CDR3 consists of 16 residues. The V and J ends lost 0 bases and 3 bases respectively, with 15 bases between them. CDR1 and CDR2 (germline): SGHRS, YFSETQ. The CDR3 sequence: CASSLDWWKGKETQYF. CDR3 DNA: TGCGCCAGCAGCTTGGACTGGTGGAAGGGCAAAGAGACCCAGTACTTC.

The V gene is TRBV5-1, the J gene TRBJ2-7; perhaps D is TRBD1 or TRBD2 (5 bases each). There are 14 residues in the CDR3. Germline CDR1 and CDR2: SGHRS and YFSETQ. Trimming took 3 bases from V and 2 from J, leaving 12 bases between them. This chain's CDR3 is CASSSRDRTYEQYV. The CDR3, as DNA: TGCGCCAGCAGCTCCCGGGACCGTACCTACGAGCAGTACGTC.

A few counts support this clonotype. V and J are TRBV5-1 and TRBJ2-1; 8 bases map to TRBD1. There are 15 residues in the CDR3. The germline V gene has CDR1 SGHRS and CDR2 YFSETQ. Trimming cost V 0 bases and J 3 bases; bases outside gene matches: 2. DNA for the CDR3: TGCGCCAGCAGCTTGGCCGGGACAGGCTACAATGAGCAGTTCTTC. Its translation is CASSLAGTGYNEQFF.

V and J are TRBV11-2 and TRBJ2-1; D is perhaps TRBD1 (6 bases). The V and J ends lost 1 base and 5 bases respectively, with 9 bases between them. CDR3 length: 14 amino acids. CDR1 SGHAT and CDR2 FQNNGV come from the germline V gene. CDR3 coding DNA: TGTGCCAGCAGCTTAGTTTGGACAGACAATGAGCAGTTCTTC. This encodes CASSLVWTDNEQFF.

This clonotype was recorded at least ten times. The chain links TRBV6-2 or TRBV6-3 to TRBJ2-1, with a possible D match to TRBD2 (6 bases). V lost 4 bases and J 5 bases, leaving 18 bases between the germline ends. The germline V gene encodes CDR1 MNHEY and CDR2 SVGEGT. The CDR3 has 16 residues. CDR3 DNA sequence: TGTGCCAGCAGTTCGGGAGCTTACCACCCCCACAATGAGCAGTTCTTC. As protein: CASSSGAYHPHNEQFF.

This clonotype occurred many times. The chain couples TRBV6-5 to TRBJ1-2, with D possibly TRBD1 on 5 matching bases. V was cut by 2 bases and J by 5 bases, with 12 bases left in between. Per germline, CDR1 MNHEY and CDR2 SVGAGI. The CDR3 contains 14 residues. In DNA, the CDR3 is TGTGCCAGCAGTTACCACGGGGCAGGATATGGCTACACCTTC. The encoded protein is CASSYHGAGYGYTF.

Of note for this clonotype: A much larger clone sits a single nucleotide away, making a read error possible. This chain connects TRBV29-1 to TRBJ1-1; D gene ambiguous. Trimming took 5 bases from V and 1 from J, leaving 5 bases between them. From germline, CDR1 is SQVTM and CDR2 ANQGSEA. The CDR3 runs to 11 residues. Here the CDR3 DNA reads TGCAGCGTTCAGGAGAACACTGAAGCTTTCTTT. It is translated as CSVQENTEAFF.

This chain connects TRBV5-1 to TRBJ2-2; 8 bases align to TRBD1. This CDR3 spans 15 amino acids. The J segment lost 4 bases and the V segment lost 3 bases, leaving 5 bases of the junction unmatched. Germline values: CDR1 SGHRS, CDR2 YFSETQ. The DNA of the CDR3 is TGCGCCAGCAGCTCCAGGGACAGGATCACCGGGGAGCTGTTTTTT. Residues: CASSSRDRITGELFF.